The 15 T cell receptor beta chains given below trace back to one sample, sequenced in a study of blood T cell repertoires in COVID-19. Clones were read by immunoSEQ multiplex PCR, and TCRdb kept only the in-frame ones, dropping some. The sample holds roughly 260,000 clones; approximately 86% are singletons and the top ten take about 2.7%. Sample: PBMCs or T cells enriched from blood (not recorded which). These receptors came from a young woman who had recovered from COVID-19.

The chain links TRBV2 to TRBJ2-1; weak D call: TRBD2 (7 bases). The ends were cut back, 1 base at V and 4 bases at J, with 11 bases in the middle. The CDR3 is 15 amino acids. The V gene's germline CDR1 is SNHLY and CDR2 FYNNEI. The CDR3 region is CASSEEGEGYNEQFF. CDR3 DNA sequence: TGTGCCAGCAGTGAAGAGGGGGAGGGGTACAATGAGCAGTTCTTC.

The CDR3 is CASSITPTGQVTQYF. The CDR3 DNA reads TGTGCCAGTAGTATCACTCCGACAGGGCAGGTGACCCAGTACTTC. The chain carries TRBV19 and TRBJ2-5; 7 bases fit TRBD1. The germline CDR1 and CDR2 sequences are LNHDA and SQIVND (reference sequence). The CDR3 totals 15 residues. V dropped 3 bases and J dropped 7; count of bases not matched to a gene: 11.

The V gene is TRBV30, the J gene TRBJ1-4; no firm D call. Trimming left V 0 bases short and J 7 bases short, with 3 bases between. The germline V gene encodes CDR1 GTSNPN and CDR2 SVGIG (reference sequence). This CDR3 contains 11 residues. The CDR3 bases are TGTGCCTGGAGTGTGCGTGAAAAACTGTTTTTT. Translation gives CAWSVREKLFF.

This clone was counted only a few times. The chain uses TRBV5-8 and TRBJ2-7; D is perhaps TRBD1 (5 bases). The CDR3 sequence is 13 residues long. The V and J ends lost 3 bases and 0 bases respectively, with 7 bases between them. Germline-derived CDR1 and CDR2 are SGHTS and YDEGEE. In nucleotides, the CDR3 is TGTGCCAGCAGCTCCAGGGACTCCTACGAGCAGTACTTC. Residues: CASSSRDSYEQYF.

In its sample, this clone was seen once. The chain links TRBV5-1 to TRBJ2-2; D is unresolved. Germline CDR1 reads SGHRS; CDR2 reads YFSETQ. There are 16 residues in the CDR3. Trimming left V 0 bases short and J 4 bases short, with 13 bases between. Here the CDR3 reads CASSLDLRSRTGELFF. In DNA, the CDR3 is TGCGCCAGCAGCTTGGACCTTAGGAGCCGCACCGGGGAGCTGTTTTTT.

V is TRBV3-1 (or the pseudogene TRBV3-2) and J is TRBJ2-7; 9 positions agree with TRBD1. The ends lost 0 bases at V and 3 bases at J; junction bases unmatched: 9. Germline CDR1 LGHDT, CDR2 YNNKEL (reference sequence). The CDR3 sequence is 17 residues long. The CDR3, as DNA: TGTGCCAGCAGCCAAGATCTCAGGGTGACAGGGGGCTACGAGCAGTACTTC. It yields the protein CASSQDLRVTGGYEQYF.

V is TRBV5-4 and J is TRBJ2-2, with 8 positions matching TRBD1. The germline V gene encodes CDR1 SGHNT and CDR2 YYREEE (reference sequence). The CDR3 has 16 amino acids. V was pared by 5 bases and J by 0 bases, with 6 bases of the junction left unmatched. CDR3 sequence (DNA): TGTGCCAGCAGAGAACGCAGGGGGCCGAACACCGGGGAGCTGTTTTTT. Encoded protein: CASRERRGPNTGELFF.

The chain recombines TRBV6-1 with TRBJ2-7; TRBD2 might be the D (5 bases). The CDR3 has 17 residues. Germline V CDR1 and CDR2: MNHNS, SASEGT. V dropped 4 bases and J dropped 6 bases, with 25 bases sitting between them. CDR3 nucleotide sequence: TGTGCCAGCAGTGTCGTATTTACTAGTGCCGCTTCGGCCGAGCAGTACTTC. Encoded protein: CASSVVFTSAASAEQYF.

The chain combines TRBV6-1 with TRBJ2-3; D perhaps matches TRBD1 (6 bases). The length of the CDR3 is 15 residues. The V gene lost 2 bases and the J gene lost 4 bases, with 13 bases spanning the gap. Looked up from germline, CDR1 is MNHNS and CDR2 is SASEGT. In DNA form, the CDR3 reads TGTGCCAGCAGTGAACATCAGGGGTGGGCAGATACGCAGTATTTT. Protein: CASSEHQGWADTQYF.

DNA for the CDR3: TGTGCCAGCAGCGATGCCGCGCGGGGCGATCGAACTGAAGCTTTCTTT. This sequence encodes CASSDAARGDRTEAFF. V is TRBV7-9 and J is TRBJ1-1; D may be TRBD1 (5 bases). CDR1 SEHNR and CDR2 FQNEAQ come from the germline V gene (reference sequence). CDR3 length: 16 residues. V lost 5 bases and J 5 bases, leaving 21 bases between the germline ends.

This chain connects TRBV18 to TRBJ1-3; the D is unclear. Germline CDR1 reads KGHSH; CDR2 reads LQKENI. The CDR3 totals 15 residues. Trimming took off 0 bases at V and 4 bases at J, with 10 bases between the two ends. The CDR3 sequence is CASSPPWEGGNTIYF. The CDR3 region has the DNA TGTGCCAGCTCACCACCGTGGGAGGGCGGAAACACCATATATTTT.

This clone has a handful of counts. The V call is TRBV27, the J call TRBJ1-3, with 9 bases lining up with TRBD1. The trim removed 4 bases at V and 3 bases at J, leaving 10 bases unmatched. Per germline, CDR1 MNHEY and CDR2 SMNVEV (reference sequence). The length of the CDR3 is 17 residues. CDR3 loop: CASSSAGTGYRGNTIYF. CDR3 sequence (DNA): TGTGCCAGCAGTTCCGCCGGGACAGGGTACCGTGGAAACACCATATATTTT.

The chain combines TRBV4-1 with TRBJ1-3, with 7 bases lining up with TRBD1. The CDR3 length is 18 residues. In germline, CDR1 is MGHRA, CDR2 YSYEKL. V was clipped by 1 base and J by 0 bases; unmatched bases: 9. This chain's CDR3 is CASSQGATGILSGNTIYF. CDR3 in DNA: TGCGCCAGCAGCCAAGGGGCGACAGGGATTCTCTCTGGAAACACCATATATTTT.

The rearrangement links TRBV3-1 (or the pseudogene TRBV3-2) to TRBJ1-2; 9 bases map to TRBD1. Unmatched junction bases numbered 11, after V lost 3 bases and J lost 6 bases. Per germline, CDR1 LGHDT and CDR2 YNNKEL (reference sequence). The CDR3 has 16 residues. The CDR3 nucleotides read TGTGCCAGCAGCCAGGGGGACAGGGTCTCGATCAATGGCTACACCTTC. This codes for CASSQGDRVSINGYTF.

The chain is built from TRBV19 and TRBJ1-2; 11 bases line up with TRBD1. The CDR3 covers 15 residues. Germline lookup yields CDR1 LNHDA and CDR2 SQIVND (reference sequence). V trimming: 11 bases; J trimming: 2 bases; junction bases outside the gene matches: 10. The CDR3 DNA reads as TGTGCCGCCAAGGACAGGGGGCGCGAAAACTATGGCTACACCTTC. Translated: CAAKDRGRENYGYTF.